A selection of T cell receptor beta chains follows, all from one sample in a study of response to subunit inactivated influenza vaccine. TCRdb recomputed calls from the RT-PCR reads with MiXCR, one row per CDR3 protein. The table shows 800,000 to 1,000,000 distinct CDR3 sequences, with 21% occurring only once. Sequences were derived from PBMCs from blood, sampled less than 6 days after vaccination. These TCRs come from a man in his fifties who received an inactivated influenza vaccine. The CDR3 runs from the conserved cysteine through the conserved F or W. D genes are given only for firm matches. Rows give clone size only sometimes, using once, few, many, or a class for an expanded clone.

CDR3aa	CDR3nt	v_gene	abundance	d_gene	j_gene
CASSPWGSYNEQFF	TGTGCCAGCAGTCCCTGGGGCAGCTACAATGAGCAGTTCTTC	TRBV28	many	NA	TRBJ2-1
CSAWGPQLSNQPQHF	TGCAGTGCCTGGGGACCGCAGCTTAGCAATCAGCCCCAGCATTTT	TRBV20-1	many	NA	TRBJ1-5
CASSEQRGEQFF	TGTGCCAGCAGTGAGCAGAGGGGTGAGCAGTTCTTC	TRBV2	NA	NA	TRBJ2-1
CASRQDPLAGELFF	TGTGCCAGCAGGCAAGACCCTCTAGCGGGGGAGCTGTTTTTT	TRBV7-6	few	NA	TRBJ2-2
CAISGSLAEQETQYF	TGTGCCATCAGTGGTTCATTAGCGGAACAAGAGACCCAGTACTTC	TRBV10-3	many	NA	TRBJ2-5
CASSWRITEAFF	TGTGCCAGCAGTTGGAGGATTACTGAAGCTTTCTTT	TRBV28	NA	NA	TRBJ1-1
CASSLRTEETQYF	TGCGCCAGCAGCTTGAGGACAGAAGAGACCCAGTACTTC	TRBV5-1	NA	NA	TRBJ2-5
CSVVRTSGDYNEQFF	TGCAGCGTTGTCCGGACTAGCGGGGACTACAATGAGCAGTTCTTC	TRBV29-1	few	TRBD2	TRBJ2-1
CASSLGGASTNTGELFF	TGCGCCAGCAGCCTAGGGGGAGCCTCTACGAACACCGGGGAGCTGTTTTTT	TRBV5-1	NA	NA	TRBJ2-2
CASSHTTGGSTGELFF	TGTGCCAGCAGCCACACGACAGGGGGAAGCACCGGGGAGCTGTTTTTT	TRBV7-9	NA	TRBD1	TRBJ2-2
CASSDGLNQPQHF	TGTGCCAGCAGTGACGGCCTAAATCAGCCCCAGCATTTT	TRBV12-3/TRBV12-4	many	NA	TRBJ1-5
CASVSSLNQPQHF	TGTGCCAGTGTCAGCAGCTTAAATCAGCCCCAGCATTTT	TRBV7-8	few	NA	TRBJ1-5
CASSLNAETQYF	TGTGCCAGCAGCTTAAACGCGGAGACCCAGTACTTC	TRBV7-9	few	NA	TRBJ2-5
CASSPTRTYNEQFF	TGCGCCAGCAGCCCGACGCGAACCTACAATGAGCAGTTCTTC	TRBV4-3	many	NA	TRBJ2-1
CASSLDPRGFGANVLTF	TGTGCCAGCAGCCTGGATCCAAGGGGGTTTGGGGCCAACGTCCTGACTTTC	TRBV13	few	NA	TRBJ2-6
CASSRGGISTDTQYF	TGTGCCAGCAGCAGAGGAGGGATTAGCACAGATACGCAGTATTTT	TRBV7-6	few	NA	TRBJ2-3
CASSKLLGLQETQYF	TGCGCCAGCAGCAAATTACTAGGCCTCCAAGAGACCCAGTACTTC	TRBV4-3	NA	NA	TRBJ2-5
CASSPTGGGNQPQHF	TGTGCCAGCAGTCCTACAGGGGGCGGCAATCAGCCCCAGCATTTT	TRBV7-9	many	TRBD1	TRBJ1-5
CASSGGTHYQETQYF	TGTGCCAGCAGCGGTGGGACACACTACCAAGAGACCCAGTACTTC	TRBV9	NA	NA	TRBJ2-5
CSARVFGGGTEAFF	TGCAGTGCTAGAGTTTTCGGAGGGGGCACTGAAGCTTTCTTT	TRBV20-1	NA	NA	TRBJ1-1
CSARKDGTPNQPQHF	TGCAGTGCTAGAAAAGACGGGACACCGAATCAGCCCCAGCATTTT	TRBV20-1	few	NA	TRBJ1-5
CASRRLAGGYTQYF	TGTGCCAGCAGACGACTAGCGGGGGGCTATACGCAGTATTTT	TRBV12-3/TRBV12-4	NA	TRBD2	TRBJ2-3
CASSAQIPGGKAFF	TGCGCCAGCAGCGCCCAAATCCCAGGGGGAAAAGCTTTCTTT	TRBV5-1	NA	TRBD1	TRBJ1-1
CASSLVRLAGPETQYF	TGTGCCAGCAGCTTAGTCCGGCTAGCGGGACCAGAGACCCAGTACTTC	TRBV7-2	NA	TRBD2	TRBJ2-5
CASSRGQTNTEAFF	TGTGCCAGCAGCCGGGGACAGACGAACACTGAAGCTTTCTTT	TRBV7-6	many	TRBD1	TRBJ1-1
CASSHRQSSYNEQFF	TGCGCCAGCAGCCACAGACAGAGCTCCTACAATGAGCAGTTCTTC	TRBV4-3	few	NA	TRBJ2-1
CSASAGGPSNEQFF	TGCAGTGCTTCAGCGGGGGGGCCTTCAAATGAGCAGTTCTTC	TRBV20-1	few	TRBD2	TRBJ2-1
CASSLGAGMLSYEQYF	TGTGCCAGCAGCTTAGGAGCAGGGATGCTGTCCTACGAGCAGTACTTC	TRBV7-2	few	NA	TRBJ2-7
CASSIGQGRVSGQYF	TGTGCCAGCAGCATTGGACAGGGGCGGGTATCAGGGCAGTATTTT	TRBV5-5	NA	TRBD1	TRBJ2-3
CASSQTNEQFF	TGTGCCAGCAGCCAAACGAATGAGCAGTTCTTC	TRBV12-3/TRBV12-4	NA	NA	TRBJ2-1
CASRGTGTEAFF	TGTGCCAGCAGAGGAACGGGGACTGAAGCTTTCTTT	TRBV25-1	NA	NA	TRBJ1-1
CASSFSVFGGEQFF	TGTGCCAGCAGTTTCTCGGTTTTCGGGGGTGAGCAGTTCTTC	TRBV12-3/TRBV12-4	NA	NA	TRBJ2-1
CATSDPNPTSGVTDTQYF	TGTGCCACCAGTGACCCGAACCCAACTAGCGGGGTGACAGATACGCAGTATTTT	TRBV24-1	few	TRBD2	TRBJ2-3
CASSEALLGTGGSGANVLTF	TGTGCCAGCAGTGAAGCGCTTCTCGGGACAGGGGGCTCTGGGGCCAACGTCCTGACTTTC	TRBV2	NA	TRBD1	TRBJ2-6
CASSTLAGDGTDTQYF	TGTGCCAGCAGCACACTAGCGGGAGATGGGACAGATACGCAGTATTTT	TRBV27	NA	TRBD2	TRBJ2-3
CASSLRLAGVHGELFF	TGTGCCAGCAGTTTGAGGCTAGCGGGAGTACACGGGGAGCTGTTTTTT	TRBV12-3/TRBV12-4	NA	TRBD2	TRBJ2-2
CASSRLGGANYGYTF	TGTGCCAGCAGCCGGCTCGGGGGGGCTAACTATGGCTACACCTTC	TRBV11-2	few	NA	TRBJ1-2
CASLPGQGNNEQFF	TGTGCCAGCCTGCCGGGACAGGGGAACAATGAGCAGTTCTTC	TRBV12-3/TRBV12-4	many	TRBD1	TRBJ2-1
CSARRLGGTEAFF	TGCAGTGCTAGAAGGCTTGGCGGCACTGAAGCTTTCTTT	TRBV20-1	NA	NA	TRBJ1-1
CASSPRIGGGSYGYTF	TGTGCCAGCAGTCCCCGAATTGGAGGGGGGAGCTATGGCTACACCTTC	TRBV27	NA	NA	TRBJ1-2
CASSPRGTGGAEAFF	TGTGCCAGCAGCCCTAGGGGGACTGGAGGGGCTGAAGCTTTCTTT	TRBV7-9	NA	NA	TRBJ1-1
CSVRDRGQNEQYF	TGCAGCGTTCGGGACAGGGGGCAGAACGAGCAGTACTTC	TRBV29-1	many	TRBD1	TRBJ2-7
CASSSRTGSGELFF	TGTGCCAGCAGCTCCAGGACAGGGTCCGGGGAGCTGTTTTTT	TRBV7-8	many	TRBD1	TRBJ2-2
CSATPPGGGTEAFF	TGCAGTGCTACCCCACCTGGTGGAGGCACTGAAGCTTTCTTT	TRBV20-1	NA	NA	TRBJ1-1
CASSPEQGGYEQYF	TGTGCCAGCTCACCCGAGCAGGGGGGCTACGAGCAGTACTTC	TRBV18	NA	NA	TRBJ2-7
CASSTDRGHGDTQYF	TGTGCCAGCAGCACGGACAGGGGGCATGGAGATACGCAGTATTTT	TRBV28	NA	TRBD1	TRBJ2-3
CASRGLAHEQYF	TGTGCCAGCCGGGGACTAGCCCACGAGCAGTACTTC	TRBV28	NA	TRBD2	TRBJ2-7
CAISPGTGGEQYF	TGTGCCATCAGTCCCGGGACAGGGGGAGAGCAGTACTTC	TRBV10-3	few	TRBD1	TRBJ2-7
CSARDSGRDTGELFF	TGCAGTGCTAGAGATAGCGGGAGGGACACCGGGGAGCTGTTTTTT	TRBV20-1	NA	TRBD2	TRBJ2-2
CASRESGGAPGELFF	TGTGCCAGCAGGGAGAGCGGGGGGGCTCCCGGGGAGCTGTTTTTT	TRBV27	NA	TRBD2	TRBJ2-2
CASSILAGGDHEQFF	TGTGCCAGCAGTATACTAGCGGGGGGGGACCATGAGCAGTTCTTC	TRBV28	NA	TRBD2	TRBJ2-1
CASSLDGQINQPQHF	TGCGCCAGCAGCTTGGACGGACAGATCAATCAGCCCCAGCATTTT	TRBV5-1	NA	NA	TRBJ1-5
CSAVDRVPELYGYTF	TGCAGTGCTGTCGACCGGGTCCCAGAACTCTATGGCTACACCTTC	TRBV20-1	NA	NA	TRBJ1-2
CASSPRQTEANVLTF	TGTGCCAGCAGCCCAAGACAGACGGAGGCCAACGTCCTGACTTTC	TRBV7-3	few	NA	TRBJ2-6
CASSLGTVPNEQFF	TGTGCCAGCAGCTTAGGGACAGTCCCAAATGAGCAGTTCTTC	TRBV11-2	NA	NA	TRBJ2-1